The clone carrying this TCR beta chain was counted a few times. Its antigen is as yet unknown. The CDR3 runs 15 residues. CDR1 SGHDT and CDR2 YYEEEE come from the germline V gene. Trimming cost V 3 bases and J 7 bases, with 17 bases left between them. This entry comes from a study of beta chain features in type 1 diabetes. Study results and caveats: When Type 1 diabetes patients were examined, their TCRB CDR3s proved moderately but significantly shorter in all four CD4+ subsets.

Investigators reverse transcribed all isolated RNA, so they sequenced expressed TCRB transcripts. Produced via immunoSEQ multiplex PCR; TCRdb's table is partial and in-frame only. This table has 250,000 to 350,000 clones, 14% appearing once. The sample taken for sequencing was naive CD4+ T cells from blood. The TCR sequence derives from a man aged 25 to 40 with type 1 diabetes. The genes are TRBV5-6 and TRBJ2-1; tentatively, D is TRBD2 (5 bases). For the CDR3, the DNA is TGTGCCAGCAGCTCATACCCTCCCCGAGGGAATGAGCAGTTCTTC. Amino acid sequence: CASSSYPPRGNEQFF.